A single sample is the source of the 3 T cell receptor beta chains below, sequenced in a study of OX40 agonist ivuxolimab in advanced cancers. Sequencing used immunoSEQ multiplex PCR; TCRdb keeps in-frame clones, though not all of them. The profile shows approximately 74,000 clones, 85% to 95% of them singletons. The input for sequencing was CD4+ or CD8+ T cells sorted from blood, taken in a trial of the OX40 agonist ivuxolimab. The origin of the receptors is an adult with an advanced solid tumor such as melanoma, head and neck, liver or kidney cancer.

A single count supports this clone. This chain connects TRBV29-1 to TRBJ1-2; tentatively, D is TRBD1 (6 bases). Trimming removed 4 bases from V and 4 bases from J, with 13 bases in between. Germline CDR1 is SQVTM and CDR2 is ANQGSEA. The CDR3 totals 13 residues. The CDR3 sequence: CSVVGGTIYGYTF. The CDR3 DNA follows: TGCAGCGTTGTTGGCGGGACAATCTATGGCTACACCTTC.

CDR3 nucleotides: TGTGCCAGCAGCTTAGAGACAGGGTCGGGGGCCCAGCAGTACTTC. Protein product: CASSLETGSGAQQYF. The chain uses TRBV7-9 and TRBJ2-7; D perhaps matches TRBD1 (7 bases). Trimming cost V 1 base and J 8 bases, with 18 bases left between them. The CDR3 totals 15 residues. Germline-derived CDR1 and CDR2 are SEHNR and FQNEAQ (reference sequence).

The chain carries TRBV6-5 and TRBJ1-4; 8 positions match TRBD1. CDR3 length: 15 amino acids. Germline-derived CDR1 and CDR2 are MNHEY and SVGAGI. With V trimmed by 6 bases and J by 7 bases, 10 bases remained unmatched. The CDR3 DNA is TGTGCCAGCAGGACCAGACAGGGGATTAGTGAAAAACTGTTTTTT. This sequence encodes CASRTRQGISEKLFF.